One sample yielded the 32 T cell receptor beta chains listed below, sequenced in a study of shared clonotypes between healthy human individuals. This table comes from immunoSEQ multiplex PCR, and its TCRdb copy is limited to in-frame clones, with some not included. This sample carries 190,000 or so clones, over 50% of them seen once, and the ten largest clones take under 11%. Sequencing was carried out using memory CD4+ T cells sorted from blood. Sample subset: CD45RA-negative fraction. The receptors here all came from a man aged 30-40 years in good health.

The chain is built from TRBV23-1 and TRBJ2-1; D might be TRBD1 (5 bases). TRBV23-1 is marked as an open reading frame, function uncertain. This CDR3 region has 16 residues. V lost 3 bases and J lost 2, with 14 bases in between. CDR3 nucleotides: TGCGCCAGCAGTCACGAGTCAGGGTTCGCCTACAATGAGCAGTTCTTC. Residues: CASSHESGFAYNEQFF.

This chain uses TRBV28 with TRBJ2-2; D remains unclear. The CDR3 contains 13 residues. V was clipped by 2 bases and J by 6 bases, with 7 bases between them. CDR1 MDHEN and CDR2 SYDVKM come from the germline V gene. CDR3 in DNA: TGTGCCAGCAGTTTAATGGTCCCCGGGGAGCTGTTTTTT. Protein: CASSLMVPGELFF.

The J gene is TRBJ2-3, the V gene TRBV11-3, with D unclear. The CDR3 runs 14 residues. The ends were cut back, 3 bases at V and 2 bases at J, with 9 bases in the middle. The germline CDR1 and CDR2 sequences are SGHNT and YENEEA. The CDR3 DNA follows: TGTGCCAGCAGCTTGCTAGGGCCCACAGATACGCAGTATTTT. Translated, it gives CASSLLGPTDTQYF.

J is TRBJ2-3 and V is TRBV7-2; 14 positions match TRBD2. This CDR3 is 20 amino acids long. The germline gives CDR1 SGHTA, CDR2 FQGNSA. V trimming: 0 bases; J trimming: 6 bases; junction bases outside the gene matches: 14. CDR3 region: CASSLAGLAGVRAFKDTQYF. The CDR3 nucleotides read TGTGCCAGCAGCTTAGCGGGACTAGCGGGAGTTAGGGCCTTTAAGGATACGCAGTATTTT.

This clone was picked up a small number of times. The J gene is TRBJ2-7, the V gene TRBV7-2; the D gene is possibly TRBD2 (6 bases). Trimming took 5 bases from V and 2 from J, leaving 16 bases between them. Germline CDR1 reads SGHTA; CDR2 reads FQGNSA. The length of the CDR3 is 15 residues. CDR3 sequence (DNA): TGTGCCAGCAGCCAGGCGGCGGGAAACGCCTACGAGCAGTACTTC. Translation gives CASSQAAGNAYEQYF.

The chain has TRBV11-3 and TRBJ2-3; tentative D call: TRBD1 (5 bases). Germline lookup yields CDR1 SGHNT and CDR2 YENEEA. V was shortened by 6 bases and J by 5 bases, with 12 bases between the two germline ends. The CDR3 has 13 amino acids. The CDR3 loop is CASSQGFVDTQYF. The DNA of the CDR3 is TGTGCCAGCAGTCAGGGATTTGTAGATACGCAGTATTTT.

The rearrangement joins TRBV11-2 to TRBJ2-1; 11 nucleotides align to TRBD2. Germline V gives CDR1 SGHAT, CDR2 FQNNGV. Trimming removed 4 bases from V and 0 bases from J; junction bases left unmatched: 5. This CDR3 comprises 17 residues. CDR3 region: CASSSRTSGSSYNEQFF. The CDR3, as DNA: TGTGCCAGCAGCTCGCGTACTAGCGGGAGCTCCTACAATGAGCAGTTCTTC.

This chain uses TRBV27 with TRBJ1-1, with 9 bases aligning to TRBD1. This CDR3 is 14 amino acids long. Germline-derived CDR1 and CDR2 are MNHEY and SMNVEV (reference sequence). The trim removed 3 bases at V and 4 bases at J, leaving 3 bases unmatched. The CDR3 reads CASSFRQGGTEAFF. DNA of the CDR3: TGTGCCAGCAGTTTCCGACAGGGGGGCACTGAAGCTTTCTTT.

The chain carries TRBV7-2 and TRBJ2-1, with TRBD1 matching over 9 bases. The CDR3 totals 14 residues. V shed 5 bases, J shed 10 bases, and the junction held 9 bases outside the gene matches. Germline CDR1 SGHTA, CDR2 FQGNSA. The CDR3 sequence: CASSQGQGGREQFF. CDR3 coding DNA: TGTGCCAGCAGCCAGGGACAGGGTGGAAGGGAGCAGTTCTTC.

The V and J genes are TRBV2 and TRBJ2-7, with D perhaps matching TRBD1 (6 bases). CDR3 length equals 14 residues. Per the germline V gene, CDR1 is SNHLY and CDR2 is FYNNEI. V was pared by 9 bases and J by 0 bases, with 15 bases between. CDR3 residues: CASRTEGISYEQYF. The DNA for the CDR3 is TGTGCCAGTCGGACAGAGGGGATCTCCTACGAGCAGTACTTC.

The V call is TRBV6-1, the J call TRBJ2-5, with 8 bases fitting TRBD2. V lost 6 bases to trimming and J lost 6 bases; unmatched junction nucleotides: 9. This CDR3 has 14 residues. Germline values: CDR1 MNHNS, CDR2 SASEGT. CDR3 sequence reads: CASRAGLEFQTQYF. DNA of the CDR3: TGTGCCAGCAGAGCGGGACTAGAATTTCAGACCCAGTACTTC.

J is TRBJ2-3 and V is TRBV11-2; D is possibly TRBD2 (5 bases). Trimming cost V 3 bases and J 7 bases, with 11 bases left between them. Germline V gene data show CDR1 as SGHAT and CDR2 as FQNNGV. The length of the CDR3 is 13 residues. CDR3 in amino acids: CASSLDPGNTQYF. CDR3 DNA sequence: TGTGCCAGCAGCTTGGATCCGGGGAATACGCAGTATTTT. The full variable domain, rest sourced from reference TRBV11-2 and TRBJ2-3, is EAGVAQSPRYKIIEKRQSVAFWCNPISGHATLYWYQQILGQGPKLLIQFQNNGVVDDSQLPKDRFSAERLKGVDSTLKIQPAKLEDSAVYLCASSLDPGNTQYFGPGTRLTVL.

The chain's CDR3 is CASSQGMGSYEQYF. For the CDR3, the DNA is TGTGCCAGCAGCCAGGGGATGGGCTCCTACGAGCAGTACTTC. The chain has TRBV6-5 and TRBJ2-7, with a tentative D call TRBD1 (6 bases). Trimming left V 6 bases short and J 0 bases short, with 12 bases between. Germline V gene sequence: CDR1 MNHEY, CDR2 SVGAGI. The CDR3 contains 14 residues.

This clone was observed a handful of times. The chain recombines TRBV6-5 with TRBJ2-6; D ambiguous. This CDR3 comprises 15 residues. Germline V gene data show CDR1 as MNHEY and CDR2 as SVGAGI. Deletions cut 5 bases from V and 1 base from J, with 9 bases between. The CDR3 spells CASSTAASGANVLTF. CDR3 sequence (DNA): TGTGCCAGCAGTACTGCTGCTTCTGGGGCCAACGTCCTGACTTTC.

The chain recombines TRBV29-1 with TRBJ2-7; 7 positions agree with TRBD2. The CDR3 covers 14 residues. With 6 bases clipped from V and 2 bases from J, the junction kept 10 bases outside the gene matches. The germline V gene has CDR1 SQVTM and CDR2 ANQGSEA. CDR3 in amino acids: CSVEGGPGPYEQYF. Here the CDR3 DNA reads TGCAGCGTGGAGGGAGGGCCGGGCCCCTACGAGCAGTACTTC.

J is TRBJ1-3 and V is TRBV15, with a possible D match to TRBD1 (5 bases). The CDR3 runs 15 residues. CDR1 is LNHNV and CDR2 is YYDKDF in the germline V gene (reference sequence). The V and J ends lost 0 bases and 6 bases respectively, with 12 bases between them. Here the CDR3 reads CATSRDKGLANTIYF. In DNA, the CDR3 is TGTGCCACCAGCAGAGATAAGGGGTTGGCAAACACCATATATTTT.

The chain combines TRBV9 with TRBJ2-3; 11 nucleotides align to TRBD2. Germline V lookup: CDR1 SGDLS, CDR2 YYNGEE. The trim removed 0 bases at V and 5 bases at J, leaving 5 bases unmatched. The CDR3 has 16 residues. The CDR3 region has the DNA TGTGCCAGCAGCGTAGGAGGTAGCGGGAGGGTAGATACGCAGTATTTT. It translates to CASSVGGSGRVDTQYF.

This clone turned up a few times. This chain joins TRBV6-1 and TRBJ2-7; TRBD1 might be the D (5 bases). Germline V gene sequence: CDR1 MNHNS, CDR2 SASEGT. The CDR3 loop spans 14 amino acids. V was shortened by 1 base and J by 2 bases, with 9 bases between the two germline ends. This chain's CDR3 is CASSEGPRAYEQYF. Written as DNA, the CDR3 is TGTGCCAGCAGTGAAGGCCCCAGGGCCTACGAGCAGTACTTC.

CDR3 residues: CASSLGQLSFYGYTF. DNA for the CDR3: TGTGCCAGCAGCCTTGGACAGCTTTCTTTCTATGGCTACACCTTC. J is TRBJ1-2 and V is TRBV2; tentatively, D is TRBD1 (6 bases). V gave up 6 bases and J gave up 4 bases, with 18 bases separating them. CDR1 and CDR2 from the germline V gene are SNHLY and FYNNEI. The CDR3 extends over 15 amino acids.

Worth noting for this clone: The same CDR3 is also encoded by other DNA sequences in this sample. The chain uses TRBV19 and TRBJ1-2; 8 bases are a match to TRBD1. V dropped 6 bases and J dropped 5; count of bases not matched to a gene: 5. Germline-derived CDR1 and CDR2 are LNHDA and SQIVND (reference sequence). The CDR3 sequence is 13 residues long. The CDR3 sequence is CASRGQGGYGYTF. The DNA for the CDR3 is TGTGCCAGTAGAGGACAGGGAGGTTATGGCTACACCTTC.

This chain connects TRBV18 to TRBJ1-1, with a possible D match to TRBD1 (5 bases). The length of the CDR3 is 17 residues. Germline CDR1 is KGHSH and CDR2 is LQKENI. V lost 6 bases to trimming and J lost 1 base, with 21 bases between them. The CDR3 reads CASSLFGSGAKNTEAFF. CDR3 nucleotides: TGTGCCAGCTCGCTATTCGGGTCCGGGGCAAAGAACACTGAAGCTTTCTTT.

This chain connects TRBV7-9 to TRBJ1-2; no clear D gene. Germline V gene lookup returns CDR1 SEHNR and CDR2 FQNEAQ (reference sequence). This CDR3 has 15 amino acids. V was trimmed by 3 bases and J by 5 bases, leaving 16 bases between them. CDR3 protein: CASSFNLGRPYGYTF. The DNA of the CDR3 is TGTGCCAGCAGCTTTAATCTTGGTCGCCCGTATGGCTACACCTTC.

CDR3 nucleotides: TGTGCCAGCAGCCGATTGACAGGAGTACCTGAAGCTTTCTTT. Amino acid sequence: CASSRLTGVPEAFF. The genes are TRBV11-2 and TRBJ1-1, with a weak D call TRBD1 (6 bases). The germline V and J ends were trimmed by 5 bases and 6 bases, with 16 bases remaining between them. Germline V gives CDR1 SGHAT, CDR2 FQNNGV. This CDR3 region has 14 residues. Variable domain in full (rest from reference TRBV11-2 and TRBJ1-1): EAGVAQSPRYKIIEKRQSVAFWCNPISGHATLYWYQQILGQGPKLLIQFQNNGVVDDSQLPKDRFSAERLKGVDSTLKIQPAKLEDSAVYLCASSRLTGVPEAFFGQGTRLTVV.

The rearrangement links TRBV27 to TRBJ2-7; TRBD1 matches 7 bases. With 0 bases clipped from V and 4 bases from J, the junction kept 6 bases outside the gene matches. The CDR3 totals 15 residues. The germline gives CDR1 MNHEY, CDR2 SMNVEV (reference sequence). CDR3 sequence (DNA): TGTGCCAGCAGTTTATCGGGACAGAAAAGTTACGAGCAGTACTTC. As protein: CASSLSGQKSYEQYF.

In regard to this clone: This clone may be a read error of a much larger clone one base away. The chain carries TRBV28 and TRBJ1-2; D unresolved. Trimming pared 5 bases from V and 0 bases from J, leaving 4 bases between. The CDR3 runs 12 residues. Germline V gene sequence: CDR1 MDHEN, CDR2 SYDVKM. The CDR3 sequence: CASSEANYGYTF. CDR3 DNA sequence: TGTGCCAGCAGTGAAGCTAACTATGGCTACACCTTC.

This clone was counted a single time. V and J are TRBV11-3 and TRBJ2-1; D is unclear. Germline assignment: CDR1 SGHNT and CDR2 YENEEA. Trimming left V 3 bases short and J 0 bases short, with 12 bases between. The CDR3 is 16 residues long. The CDR3 loop is CASSFRQTRSYNEQFF. The DNA for the CDR3 is TGTGCCAGCAGCTTTCGGCAGACTCGCTCCTACAATGAGCAGTTCTTC.

This chain connects TRBV27 to TRBJ2-7; TRBD2 aligns across 8 bases. This CDR3 has 15 amino acids. V lost 3 bases, J lost 3 bases, and 7 bases stayed unmatched. Germline CDR1 and CDR2: MNHEY and SMNVEV (reference sequence). CDR3 sequence: CASSLSGSGNYEQYF. As DNA, the CDR3 is TGTGCCAGCAGTTTGAGCGGGAGCGGAAACTACGAGCAGTACTTC.

The chain recombines TRBV5-5 with TRBJ1-4; 8 bases are shared with TRBD1. The CDR3 runs to 18 residues. V was clipped by 0 bases and J by 1 base; unmatched bases: 8. Germline CDR1 and CDR2: SGHKS and YYEKEE (reference sequence). Here the CDR3 reads CASSLVVGRGRTNEKLFF. CDR3 DNA: TGTGCCAGCAGCTTGGTAGTGGGCAGGGGGCGAACTAATGAAAAACTGTTTTTT.

The rearrangement joins TRBV2 to TRBJ2-1; D is unresolved. Trimming took 7 bases from V and 7 from J, leaving 11 bases between them. The germline V gene encodes CDR1 SNHLY and CDR2 FYNNEI. CDR3 length equals 12 residues. The CDR3 DNA follows: TGTGCCAGCACAATAATTAGGAATGAGCAGTTCTTC. This sequence encodes CASTIIRNEQFF.

This sequence joins TRBV14 and TRBJ2-1, with a weak D call TRBD1 (6 bases). The CDR3 length is 14 residues. Germline V CDR1 and CDR2: SGHDN, FVKESK. The V end lost 0 bases, the J end lost 10 bases, and 13 bases lay between the germline ends. CDR3 DNA sequence: TGTGCCAGCAGCCAAGAAGGGGGTATACGCGAGCAGTTCTTC. It codes for CASSQEGGIREQFF.

The chain couples TRBV29-1 to TRBJ2-1, with 11 bases that match TRBD1. Germline loops: CDR1 SQVTM, CDR2 ANQGSEA. The CDR3 runs to 13 residues. V lost 7 bases to trimming and J lost 3 bases; unmatched junction nucleotides: 2. The CDR3 sequence is CSAGTGGYNEQFF. CDR3 sequence (DNA): TGCAGCGCAGGGACAGGGGGCTACAATGAGCAGTTCTTC.

This sequence joins TRBV7-9 and TRBJ1-1; a possible D gene is TRBD1 (5 bases). Germline V gene lookup returns CDR1 SEHNR and CDR2 FQNEAQ (reference sequence). V lost 5 bases and J lost 3, with 16 bases in between. The CDR3 extends over 15 amino acids. The CDR3 DNA follows: TGTGCCAGCAGCCTGGGGGTTCAGGGCTACACTGAAGCTTTCTTT. Translation: CASSLGVQGYTEAFF.